The 10 T cell receptor beta chains below all came from one sample that was sequenced in a study of blood T cell repertoires in COVID-19. Only in-frame clones appear in the TCRdb table, and some are missing; sequencing was by immunoSEQ multiplex PCR. The repertoire consists of 200,000 to 250,000 clones, with about 91% occurring once and the leading ten covering approximately 6%. Sequencing was carried out using peripheral blood. Receptors were obtained from a woman aged 25 to 45 with COVID-19, enrolled during active disease.

V usage is TRBV5-1 and J usage is TRBJ2-5, with 9 bases identical to TRBD1. This CDR3 has 16 amino acids. V trimming: 2 bases; J trimming: 2 bases; junction bases outside the gene matches: 7. Germline loops: CDR1 SGHRS, CDR2 YFSETQ. The CDR3 coding sequence is TGCGCCAGCAGCTTTACAGGGGGCGTAAGGCAAGAGACCCAGTACTTC. Amino acid sequence: CASSFTGGVRQETQYF.

The V and J genes are TRBV2 and TRBJ2-3, with 9 nucleotides matching TRBD2. CDR1 is SNHLY, CDR2 FYNNEI, per germline. This CDR3 is 13 amino acids long. V shed 8 bases and J 4 bases; nucleotides not matched to a gene: 4. This CDR3 is CASLKREADTQYF. In nucleotides, the CDR3 is TGTGCCAGCTTGAAGCGGGAGGCAGATACGCAGTATTTT.

This sequence joins TRBV6-1 and TRBJ1-2; D remains unclear. CDR3 length equals 15 residues. The V end was cut by 0 bases, the J end by 8 bases, with 16 bases between. The germline V gene encodes CDR1 MNHNS and CDR2 SASEGT. In nucleotides, the CDR3 is TGTGCCAGCAGTGAAGCTCGTGAGGAATCGGGGGGCTACACCTTC. It codes for CASSEAREESGGYTF.

The sample holds one count of this clone. The chain employs TRBV4-1 and TRBJ2-3; 7 positions agree with TRBD2. Germline trimming cut 5 bases from V and 6 bases from J; bases unmatched to any gene: 11. The CDR3 consists of 15 residues. Germline CDR1 reads MGHRA; CDR2 reads YSYEKL. The CDR3 coding sequence is TGCGCCAGCAGCGGACAAGGTAGCGGGCTCGATACGCAGTATTTT. It codes for CASSGQGSGLDTQYF.

The chain has TRBV6-6 and TRBJ2-1; no clear D gene. Trimming left V 6 bases short and J 9 bases short, with 12 bases between. The CDR3 has 12 residues. Germline assignment: CDR1 MNHNY and CDR2 SVGAGI (reference sequence). The CDR3 reads CASSAVMSEQFF. The DNA of the CDR3 is TGTGCCAGCAGCGCCGTCATGAGTGAGCAGTTCTTC.

V usage is TRBV5-1 and J usage is TRBJ2-5, with TRBD1 matching 7 bases. The CDR3 length is 16 residues. CDR1 and CDR2 from the germline V gene are SGHRS and YFSETQ. Trimming removed 4 bases from V and 4 bases from J; junction bases left unmatched: 13. The CDR3 region has the DNA TGCGCCAGCAGCCGGTTCGGGGCAGGGGGTGTAGAGACCCAGTACTTC. Amino acids: CASSRFGAGGVETQYF.

In this sample, this clone turned up once. The genes are TRBV5-1 and TRBJ2-3; 9 positions match TRBD2. CDR1 SGHRS and CDR2 YFSETQ come from the germline V gene. V dropped 4 bases and J dropped 1; count of bases not matched to a gene: 4. The CDR3 contains 15 residues. CDR3 sequence: CASSIAGVGTDTQYF. DNA for the CDR3: TGCGCCAGCAGCATAGCGGGAGTAGGCACAGATACGCAGTATTTT. The whole variable domain, remainder taken from reference TRBV5-1 and TRBJ2-3, is KAGVTQTPRYLIKTRGQQVTLSCSPISGHRSVSWYQQTPGQGLQFLFEYFSETQRNKGNFPGRFSGRQFSNSRSEMNVSTLELGDSALYLCASSIAGVGTDTQYFGPGTRLTVL.

The chain employs TRBV9 and TRBJ1-5, with a weak D call TRBD1 (6 bases). Per germline, CDR1 SGDLS and CDR2 YYNGEE. The CDR3 covers 14 residues. Trimming took 3 bases from V and 6 from J, leaving 13 bases between them. The CDR3 protein is CASSATQGGQPQHF. CDR3 DNA: TGTGCCAGCAGCGCCACACAGGGTGGTCAGCCCCAGCATTTT. Filled out from reference TRBV9 and TRBJ1-5, the complete variable domain reads DSGVTQTPKHLITATGQRVTLRCSPRSGDLSVYWYQQSLDQGLQFLIQYYNGEERAKGNILERFSAQQFPDLHSELNLSSLELGDSALYFCASSATQGGQPQHFGDGTRLSIL.

The sample holds one count of this clone. The chain couples TRBV2 to TRBJ2-5, with D possibly being TRBD2 (7 bases). CDR3 size: 17 residues. Germline V gene sequence: CDR1 SNHLY, CDR2 FYNNEI. V was shortened by 6 bases and J by 3 bases, with 23 bases between the two germline ends. Here the CDR3 reads CASRAKTRGGEEETQYF. The CDR3 bases are TGTGCCAGCAGGGCCAAGACAAGGGGGGGGGAGGAAGAGACCCAGTACTTC.

Of note for this clone: The sample holds other DNA sequences that translate to the same CDR3. The chain is built from TRBV27 and TRBJ2-3; D remains unclear. Germline lookup yields CDR1 MNHEY and CDR2 SMNVEV (reference sequence). The length of the CDR3 is 12 residues. V was pared by 5 bases and J by 2 bases, with 5 bases between. The DNA of the CDR3 is TGTGCCAGCAGTAGCTTCACAGATACGCAGTATTTT. Residues: CASSSFTDTQYF.